This record covers a single T cell receptor beta chain. Other DNA sequences within the sample encode an identical CDR3. This sample is drawn from a study of OX40 agonist ivuxolimab in advanced cancers. About the study: Those treated in dose escalation had hepatocellular carcinoma, melanoma, renal cell cancer or head and neck cancer.

This CDR3 contains 16 residues. CDR1 is KGHSH, CDR2 LQKENI, per germline. V lost 1 base and J lost 0; bases outside the gene matches: 0. Measured with immunoSEQ multiplex PCR; TCRdb has only the in-frame clones, and not every one. This sample has more than 60,000 clones, with around 89% found just once. Material: CD4+ or CD8+ T cells sorted from blood, obtained in a trial of the OX40 agonist ivuxolimab. The source of this sequence is an adult with an advanced solid tumor such as melanoma, head and neck, liver or kidney cancer. V gene TRBV18 combines with J gene TRBJ2-3; 11 bases align to TRBD2. The CDR3 sequence: CASSPRTSGSTDTQYF. As DNA, the CDR3 is TGTGCCAGCTCACCACGGACTAGCGGGAGCACAGATACGCAGTATTTT.